This TCR beta chain was documented in a study of blood T cell repertoires in COVID-19. Study-level information: COVID-19 samples, acute and convalescent, were from the United States, Italy and Spain. Sample material is recorded as cDNA or gDNA derived from T cells, B-cell-depleted T cells, or PBMCs.

This clone was seen a handful of times. The CDR3 spans 13 residues. CDR1 is MDHEN, CDR2 SYDVKM, per germline. Trimming took 5 bases from V and 3 from J, leaving 11 bases between them. In the study's own analysis: Amplification of reference gene primers provided the estimated nucleated cell counts. Sequencing was performed with immunoSEQ multiplex PCR; in TCRdb, only in-frame clones are kept and a portion is missing. D and trimming come from the DNA, and the V and J calls and clone size come from that table. The data show 55,000 or so clones, around 87% seen once. The sample was peripheral blood. This clonotype was obtained from a man aged 55 to 70 with active or convalescent COVID-19. The rearrangement joins TRBV28 to TRBJ2-7; D might be TRBD2 (6 bases). CDR3 sequence reads: CASSPREYYEQYF. DNA of the CDR3: TGTGCCAGCAGTCCCCGGGAGTACTACGAGCAGTACTTC.